One sample yielded the 29 T cell receptor beta chains listed below, sequenced in a study of blood T cell repertoires in COVID-19. The assay was immunoSEQ multiplex PCR, and TCRdb's table has in-frame clones only and misses some. Seen here are some 310,000 clones, under 90% observed once, and the top ten hold roughly 2.9%. The sample comprised peripheral blood. These receptors were collected from a woman aged 25-40 years with COVID-19, enrolled during active disease.

The CDR3 sequence: CASSPLPGGARNEQFF. As DNA, the CDR3 is TGTGCCAGCTCACCACTTCCAGGGGGCGCTCGGAATGAGCAGTTCTTC. V usage is TRBV18 and J usage is TRBJ2-1, with TRBD1 matching over 8 bases. V was clipped by 1 base and J by 7 bases; unmatched bases: 9. Germline V gene lookup returns CDR1 KGHSH and CDR2 LQKENI. The CDR3 covers 16 residues.

CDR3 coding DNA: TGTGCCAGCAGTCTTACTACAATCTCCGGCTACACCTTC. Its protein is CASSLTTISGYTF. The chain combines TRBV28 with TRBJ1-2; D not certain. Germline V gene lookup returns CDR1 MDHEN and CDR2 SYDVKM. The CDR3 loop spans 13 amino acids. V was trimmed by 5 bases and J by 8 bases, leaving 15 bases between them.

This rearrangement joins TRBV27 to TRBJ2-5; no reliable D call. Germline CDR1 and CDR2: MNHEY and SMNVEV (reference sequence). This CDR3 comprises 15 residues. V lost 2 bases, J lost 5 bases, and 15 bases lay in between. CDR3 in DNA: TGTGCCAGCAGTTTAGGAGAATCGGCGGCTGAGACCCAGTACTTC. Its protein product is CASSLGESAAETQYF.

The chain combines TRBV5-1 with TRBJ2-7; 8 bases fit TRBD2. CDR1 is SGHRS, CDR2 YFSETQ, per germline. Germline trimming cut 2 bases from V and 0 bases from J; bases unmatched to any gene: 1. This CDR3 is 14 amino acids long. The CDR3 DNA sequence: TGCGCCAGCAGCTTTAGCGGGACCTCCTACGAGCAGTACTTC. Its translation is CASSFSGTSYEQYF.

The chain recombines TRBV6-5 with TRBJ1-2; a weak D match, TRBD1 (6 bases). V lost 2 bases to trimming and J lost 2 bases, with 9 bases between them. Germline lookup yields CDR1 MNHEY and CDR2 SVGAGI. The length of the CDR3 is 14 residues. CDR3 nucleotides: TGTGCCAGCAGTTACGACAGGCGGAACTATGGCTACACCTTC. The encoded protein is CASSYDRRNYGYTF.

The rearrangement uses TRBV3-1 (or the pseudogene TRBV3-2) and TRBJ1-3, with D possibly being TRBD1 (5 bases). Trimming shortened V by 6 bases and J by 3 bases, and 18 bases separated the two germline ends. The CDR3 covers 16 residues. Germline V CDR1 and CDR2: LGHDT, YNNKEL (reference sequence). The CDR3 region is CASRHTVGQGGNTIYF. The CDR3 DNA follows: TGTGCCAGCAGACATACGGTGGGGCAGGGTGGAAACACCATATATTTT.

V and J are TRBV4-1 and TRBJ1-1; TRBD1 is a possible D gene (5 bases). CDR1 MGHRA and CDR2 YSYEKL come from the germline V gene. The V gene lost 0 bases and the J gene lost 4 bases, with 9 bases spanning the gap. There are 14 residues in the CDR3. In DNA, the CDR3 is TGCGCCAGCAGCCAAGATAACGGGGGCACTGAAGCTTTCTTT. This sequence encodes CASSQDNGGTEAFF.

This clone occurred a few times. V gene TRBV9 combines with J gene TRBJ1-2; 8 bases fit TRBD1. Germline V gene data show CDR1 as SGDLS and CDR2 as YYNGEE. The CDR3 has 15 amino acids. Losses at the gene ends were 0 bases for V and 7 bases for J; bases not matched to a gene: 8. Written as DNA, the CDR3 is TGTGCCAGCAGCGTAGGTACAGGGGGTCTCTCTGGCTACACCTTC. Its protein product is CASSVGTGGLSGYTF.

Only a few counts were recorded for this clone. This sequence joins TRBV6-1 and TRBJ1-1; 7 nucleotides match TRBD1. From germline, CDR1 is MNHNS and CDR2 SASEGT. This CDR3 is built from 15 residues. Trimming took 2 bases from V and 5 from J; bases not matched to a gene: 8. CDR3 sequence: CASSEFGRGRTEAFF. DNA of the CDR3: TGTGCCAGCAGTGAATTTGGCAGGGGGAGAACTGAAGCTTTCTTT.

In the case of this clone: Other nucleotide sequences from this sample produce the same CDR3. The rearrangement uses TRBV18 and TRBJ2-2; 7 bases match TRBD2. V lost 3 bases, J lost 1 base, and 2 bases stayed unmatched. The germline gives CDR1 KGHSH, CDR2 LQKENI. This CDR3 has 15 residues. The CDR3 here is CASSPGLQNTGELFF. The CDR3 coding sequence is TGTGCCAGCTCACCGGGACTACAGAACACCGGGGAGCTGTTTTTT.

V is TRBV5-4 and J is TRBJ2-5, with D unresolved. The CDR3 has 15 residues. The V and J ends lost 4 bases and 5 bases respectively, with 18 bases between them. The V gene's germline CDR1 is SGHNT and CDR2 YYREEE (reference sequence). The CDR3 coding sequence is TGTGCCAGCAGCCCAACGGTGGGCTACGAGGAGACCCAGTACTTC. This sequence encodes CASSPTVGYEETQYF.

This clone has just a few counts. The CDR3 sequence: CAWGRGDRVGGYTF. The CDR3 nucleotides read TGTGCCTGGGGTAGGGGTGACAGGGTTGGTGGCTACACCTTC. The chain combines TRBV30 with TRBJ1-2; TRBD1 aligns across 7 bases. The V segment lost 5 bases and the J segment 7 bases; nucleotides outside the gene matches: 13. This CDR3 region has 14 residues. The germline gives CDR1 GTSNPN, CDR2 SVGIG (reference sequence).

V and J are TRBV12-5 and TRBJ2-7; possibly TRBD2 for D (6 bases). The CDR3 loop spans 16 amino acids. Germline V gene lookup returns CDR1 LGHNT and CDR2 FRNRAP. V was cut by 0 bases and J by 2 bases, with 14 bases left in between. CDR3 sequence (DNA): TGTGCTAGTGGTTTGGTAGTCGGGACGGGGGCCTACGAGCAGTACTTC. It translates to CASGLVVGTGAYEQYF.

This sequence joins TRBV3-1 (or the pseudogene TRBV3-2) and TRBJ1-1; 10 positions agree with TRBD1. CDR1 is LGHDT and CDR2 is YNNKEL in the germline V gene (reference sequence). The CDR3 is 17 residues long. The J segment lost 1 base and the V segment lost 4 bases, leaving 9 bases of the junction unmatched. This CDR3 is CASSPMTGGHWNTEAFF. As DNA, the CDR3 is TGTGCCAGCAGCCCCATGACAGGGGGCCATTGGAACACTGAAGCTTTCTTT.

The DNA for the CDR3 is TGTGCCAGCAGCTTATCACAGGTAGATCAGCCCCAGCATTTT. Translating gives CASSLSQVDQPQHF. The V gene is TRBV7-9, the J gene TRBJ1-5, with D possibly being TRBD1 (5 bases). The ends were cut back, 2 bases at V and 5 bases at J, with 10 bases in the middle. Per germline, CDR1 SEHNR and CDR2 FQNEAQ (reference sequence). The CDR3 sequence is 14 residues long.

The chain links TRBV27 to TRBJ1-1, with TRBD1 matching 8 bases. The CDR3 length is 15 residues. The germline V gene encodes CDR1 MNHEY and CDR2 SMNVEV (reference sequence). V shed 5 bases, J shed 1 base, and the junction held 6 bases outside the gene matches. The CDR3 DNA follows: TGTGCCAGCAGTGAGACAGGGGCGAGGAACACTGAAGCTTTCTTT. Its translation is CASSETGARNTEAFF.

This rearrangement joins TRBV27 to TRBJ2-5; tentatively, D is TRBD2 (6 bases). Looked up from germline, CDR1 is MNHEY and CDR2 is SMNVEV (reference sequence). This CDR3 comprises 15 residues. V lost 4 bases, J lost 2 bases, and 14 bases lay in between. The CDR3 DNA reads TGTGCCAGCAGTTCTCCACTAGCAGGGCAAGAGACCCAGTACTTC. It codes for CASSSPLAGQETQYF.

The CDR3 coding sequence is TGCGCCAGCAGCTTGGTGGCGGCGGGAGGTGAAGCTTTCTTT. Its protein product is CASSLVAAGGEAFF. The genes are TRBV5-1 and TRBJ1-1; D is ambiguous. The length of the CDR3 is 14 residues. The V end was cut by 0 bases, the J end by 7 bases, with 13 bases between. Germline V gene sequence: CDR1 SGHRS, CDR2 YFSETQ.

The CDR3 coding sequence is TGTGCCAGCAGTGACCTTCCGGGACAGGGGGCAACTGAAGCTTTCTTT. It codes for CASSDLPGQGATEAFF. The gene calls are TRBV6-4 and TRBJ1-1, with TRBD1 matching over 12 bases. The V and J ends lost 2 bases and 5 bases, in that order; junction bases with no gene match: 6. CDR3 length: 16 residues. Per the germline V gene, CDR1 is MRHNA and CDR2 is SNTAGT.

The chain combines TRBV7-9 with TRBJ2-5, with 11 bases fitting TRBD2. CDR3 size: 15 residues. CDR1 SEHNR and CDR2 FQNEAQ come from the germline V gene (reference sequence). With V trimmed by 5 bases and J by 4 bases, 6 bases remained unmatched. The CDR3 bases are TGTGCCAGCAGCACACTAGCGGGAGTAGGAGAGACCCAGTACTTC. It specifies CASSTLAGVGETQYF.

The chain combines TRBV12-5 with TRBJ1-2, with TRBD1 identical over 8 bases. With 0 bases clipped from V and 4 bases from J, the junction kept 7 bases outside the gene matches. The CDR3 loop spans 16 amino acids. Germline assignment: CDR1 LGHNT and CDR2 FRNRAP. The CDR3, as DNA: TGTGCTAGTGGTTTGGTAACCGGACAGGGAATCTATGGCTACACCTTC. This translates into CASGLVTGQGIYGYTF.

V is TRBV25-1 and J is TRBJ1-1, with TRBD1 identical over 8 bases. After removal of 5 bases from V and 4 bases from J, the junction contained 0 bases not matched to a gene. Per the germline V gene, CDR1 is MGHDK and CDR2 is SYGVNS. The CDR3 is made up of 12 amino acids. The DNA of the CDR3 is TGTGCCAGCAGTACAGGGGGCACTGAAGCTTTCTTT. The encoded protein is CASSTGGTEAFF.

The chain joins TRBV5-1 to TRBJ1-2; D unclear. Germline CDR1 is SGHRS and CDR2 is YFSETQ. The germline V and J ends were trimmed by 4 bases and 5 bases, with 15 bases remaining between them. This CDR3 contains 14 residues. The CDR3 DNA reads as TGCGCCAGCAGCCTACTACACCTTGATTATGGCTACACCTTC. Protein product: CASSLLHLDYGYTF.

The chain links TRBV27 to TRBJ1-6; TRBD1 is a possible D gene (6 bases). The V gene lost 10 bases and the J gene lost 6 bases, with 19 bases spanning the gap. The CDR3 is 15 residues long. Germline-derived CDR1 and CDR2 are MNHEY and SMNVEV (reference sequence). The CDR3 sequence is CATRGRGILNSPLHF. The CDR3 coding sequence is TGTGCCACCCGAGGGAGGGGGATTCTTAATTCACCCCTCCACTTT.

The CDR3 coding sequence is TGTGCCAGCAGCTTGGATTTAGCGGGAGTCAATGAGCAGTTCTTC. This gives the protein CASSLDLAGVNEQFF. This chain links TRBV5-8 with TRBJ2-1; 9 nucleotides agree with TRBD2. J gave up 6 bases and V 0 bases, and 4 bases lay outside the gene matches. This CDR3 is built from 15 residues. Germline-derived CDR1 and CDR2 are SGHTS and YDEGEE.

This chain connects TRBV30 to TRBJ1-1; a weak D match, TRBD1 (6 bases). With 2 bases removed from V and 2 bases from J, the gap between germline ends came to 9 bases. CDR1 and CDR2 (germline): GTSNPN, SVGIG (reference sequence). This CDR3 has 13 amino acids. CDR3 sequence reads: CAWSQGINTEAFF. The DNA for the CDR3 is TGTGCCTGGAGTCAGGGGATAAACACTGAAGCTTTCTTT.

This chain connects TRBV5-1 to TRBJ2-7, with 12 bases identical to TRBD1. Germline V CDR1 and CDR2: SGHRS, YFSETQ. The CDR3 has 15 residues. V lost 1 base, J lost 5 bases, and 4 bases stayed unmatched. CDR3 DNA sequence: TGCGCCAGCAGCTTGCAGGGACAGGGGGCCCACGAGCAGTACTTC. This encodes CASSLQGQGAHEQYF.

V usage is TRBV7-2 and J usage is TRBJ1-6, with no clear D. The CDR3 has 13 residues. Germline V CDR1 and CDR2: SGHTA, FQGNSA. The V end was cut by 4 bases, the J end by 14 bases, with 15 bases between. CDR3 residues: CASSSPMVATLHF. Here the CDR3 DNA reads TGTGCCAGCAGCTCCCCCATGGTAGCTACCCTCCACTTT.

This chain uses TRBV3-1 (or the pseudogene TRBV3-2) with TRBJ2-7; the match to TRBD2 covers 14 bases. This CDR3 is 15 amino acids long. The V gene end was trimmed by 8 bases and the J gene end by 0 bases; junction bases not matched to a gene: 3. CDR1 is LGHDT, CDR2 YNNKEL, per germline (reference sequence). CDR3 DNA sequence: TGTGCCAGCGGACTAGCGGGAGGTAGCTCCTACGAGCAGTACTTC. It yields the protein CASGLAGGSSYEQYF.